These 29 T cell receptor beta chains share one sample of origin, sequenced in a study of T cells in Graves' hyperthyroidism and ophthalmopathy. TCR beta CDR3 region amplification was performed from RNA transcripts. TCR CDR3 regions were first amplified by RT-PCR with HTBI primers. Using its own MiXCR run on the multiplex PCR reads, TCRdb lists one record per CDR3 protein. The sample has a few hundred thousand distinct CDR3 sequences, about 43% seen once; the top ten hold around 7.7%. What was sequenced was peripheral blood or thyroid tissue (not recorded which). Every receptor here comes from a woman between 18 and 29 years old with Graves' hyperthyroidism.

At least ten counts were recorded for this clonotype. The chain couples TRBV20-1 to TRBJ1-2, with TRBD1 matching over 12 bases. Looked up from germline, CDR1 is DFQATT and CDR2 is SNEGSKA (reference sequence). The CDR3 runs to 14 residues. CDR3 in DNA: TGCAGCCCCAGGCGGGGACAGGGGGCTGGGGGCTACACCTTC. Amino acid sequence: CSPRRGQGAGGYTF.

This clonotype was detected only a few times. The chain uses TRBV30 and TRBJ2-7; no firm D call. The CDR3 is made up of 11 amino acids. The germline V and J ends were trimmed by 0 bases and 6 bases, with 6 bases remaining between them. Per germline, CDR1 GTSNPN and CDR2 SVGIG (reference sequence). The CDR3 here is CAWSVSAEQYF. For the CDR3, the DNA is TGTGCCTGGAGTGTTTCCGCCGAGCAGTACTTC.

This clonotype was observed many times. This chain uses TRBV6-5 with TRBJ1-5; D uncertain. Germline V gene sequence: CDR1 MNHEY, CDR2 SVGAGI. This CDR3 spans 15 amino acids. Trimming removed 5 bases at V and 8 bases at J, with 19 bases between. The CDR3: CASSERQAQNEPQHF. For the CDR3, the DNA is TGTGCCAGCAGTGAACGGCAGGCTCAAAATGAGCCCCAGCATTTT.

The chain couples TRBV29-1 to TRBJ1-6, with D unresolved. V gave up 7 bases and J gave up 11 bases, with 6 bases separating them. CDR3 length equals 9 residues. CDR1 SQVTM and CDR2 ANQGSEA come from the germline V gene. The CDR3 nucleotides read TGCAGCGCGGGGACACCCCTCCACTTT. Its protein is CSAGTPLHF.

Only a few counts were recorded for this clonotype. V gene TRBV6-1 combines with J gene TRBJ1-6; D gene unclear. The V and J ends lost 6 bases and 6 bases respectively, with 21 bases between them. The CDR3 extends over 17 amino acids. Germline-derived CDR1 and CDR2 are MNHNS and SASEGT. The CDR3 DNA follows: TGTGCCAGCAGCAATGAAGCGGATTCTTGGGGTAATTCACCCCTCCACTTT. Its protein is CASSNEADSWGNSPLHF.

V is TRBV24-1 and J is TRBJ2-2; D is perhaps TRBD1 (6 bases). Germline CDR1 is KGHDR and CDR2 is SFDVKD. Trimming removed 4 bases from V and 1 base from J, with 9 bases in between. The CDR3 runs to 15 residues. CDR3 in DNA: TGTGCCACCAGTGAACCGACAGGGAACACCGGGGAGCTGTTTTTT. It encodes CATSEPTGNTGELFF.

This clonotype occurred once. The conserved final phenylalanine or tryptophan is absent from the CDR3, which likely points to a read error. This chain connects TRBV27 to TRBJ1-6, with D unresolved. CDR3 length: 15 residues. V was shortened by 2 bases and J by 7 bases, with 12 bases between the two germline ends. Germline V gene sequence: CDR1 MNHEY, CDR2 SMNVEV (reference sequence). The CDR3 sequence: CASSLKRSTNSPLHL. CDR3 DNA: TGTGCCAGCAGTTTAAAAAGAAGCACCAATTCACCCCTCCACCTT.

The rearrangement uses TRBV15 and TRBJ1-3; the match to TRBD1 covers 7 bases. The CDR3 totals 15 residues. J gave up 0 bases and V 1 base, and 0 bases lay outside the gene matches. The V gene's germline CDR1 is LNHNV and CDR2 YYDKDF (reference sequence). The CDR3 region is CATSRGQGSGNTIYF. In DNA, the CDR3 is TGTGCCACCAGCAGAGGACAGGGCTCTGGAAACACCATATATTTT.

The rearrangement links TRBV19 to TRBJ1-4, with 11 bases lining up with TRBD1. The CDR3 runs to 15 residues. V lost 4 bases to trimming and J lost 6 bases; unmatched junction nucleotides: 4. CDR1 LNHDA and CDR2 SQIVND come from the germline V gene (reference sequence). This CDR3 reads CASSNRDRGDEKLFF. In nucleotides, the CDR3 is TGTGCCAGTAGTAATAGGGACAGGGGGGATGAAAAACTGTTTTTT.

Of note for this clonotype: A read error may produce the germline difference seen at one junction end. The chain couples TRBV12-3 or TRBV12-4 to TRBJ2-3; possible D gene TRBD2, 5 bases. The CDR3 contains 14 residues. CDR3 loop: CTSGQQTIADTQYF. The DNA for the CDR3 is TGTACCAGCGGCCAACAGACTATAGCAGATACGCAGTATTTT.

The chain joins TRBV14 to TRBJ2-3; no clear D. Germline V gene data show CDR1 as SGHDN and CDR2 as FVKESK. Trimming took 4 bases from V and 4 from J, leaving 12 bases between them. The CDR3 is 14 amino acids. CDR3 residues: CASSLTQTADTQYF. In DNA, the CDR3 is TGTGCCAGCAGCCTGACCCAGACGGCAGATACGCAGTATTTT. The variable domain in full, with the rest retrieved from reference TRBV14 and TRBJ2-3, is EAGVTQFPSHSVIEKGQTVTLRCDPISGHDNLYWYRRVMGKEIKFLLHFVKESKQDESGMPNNRFLAERTGGTYSTLKVQPAELEDSGVYFCASSLTQTADTQYFGPGTRLTVL.

With respect to this clonotype: Just one base apart from a much larger clone, this may be a read error. The gene calls are TRBV7-6 and TRBJ2-7, with TRBD1 identical over 8 bases. CDR3 length: 16 residues. CDR1 SGHVS and CDR2 FNYEAQ come from the germline V gene. Written as DNA, the CDR3 is TGTGCCAGCAGTTTTCCCCCCGGGGACAGGAGCGACGAGCAGCACTTC. Protein product: CASSFPPGDRSDEQHF.

At least ten counts were recorded for this clonotype. The genes are TRBV4-1 and TRBJ2-7; D is possibly TRBD1 (6 bases). The CDR3 spans 15 residues. Trimming took off 0 bases at V and 3 bases at J, with 12 bases between the two ends. Germline V gives CDR1 MGHRA, CDR2 YSYEKL. Here the CDR3 reads CASSQDWSGDYEQYF. For the CDR3, the DNA is TGCGCCAGCAGCCAAGATTGGTCAGGGGACTACGAGCAGTACTTC.

Concerning this clonotype itself: It may be a read error: a sequence one base away is much more abundant. The J gene is TRBJ1-4, the V gene TRBV7-6, with D possibly matching TRBD1 (5 bases). The V and J ends lost 5 bases and 8 bases respectively, with 9 bases between them. This CDR3 comprises 12 residues. The V gene's germline CDR1 is SGHVS and CDR2 FNYEAQ. The CDR3 reads CASSTGTEKLFF. CDR3 in DNA: TGTGCCAGCAGCACCGGGACGGAAAAACTGTTTTTT.

This chain joins TRBV7-9 and TRBJ2-6; TRBD2 matches 10 bases. The CDR3 loop spans 17 amino acids. CDR1 is SEHNR, CDR2 FQNEAQ, per germline (reference sequence). V dropped 5 bases and J dropped 0; count of bases not matched to a gene: 4. The CDR3 region has the DNA TGTGCCAGCAGCACACTAGCGGGGAGCTCTGGGGCCAACGTCCTGACTTTC. Amino acids: CASSTLAGSSGANVLTF.

V and J are TRBV20-1 and TRBJ2-7, with TRBD1 matching 9 bases. The J call may be in error: the DNA end matches TRBJ2-1 better. From germline, CDR1 is DFQATT and CDR2 SNEGSKA (reference sequence). The CDR3 sequence is 12 residues long. The CDR3 region has the DNA TGCAGTGAAGGGACAGGGCTCGATGAGCAGTTCTTC. This sequence encodes CSEGTGLDEQFF.

The gene calls are TRBV20-1 and TRBJ2-7, with 14 bases aligning to TRBD2. The CDR3 runs 16 residues. With 1 base clipped from V and 9 bases from J, the junction kept 11 bases outside the gene matches. The germline V gene has CDR1 DFQATT and CDR2 SNEGSKA (reference sequence). The CDR3 region is CSARVGTSGSVEVQYF. The CDR3, as DNA: TGCAGTGCTAGAGTAGGGACTAGCGGGAGTGTCGAGGTGCAGTACTTC.

The table lists this clonotype with a count of one. This chain connects TRBV11-2 to TRBJ1-2; D may be TRBD1 (5 bases). From germline, CDR1 is SGHAT and CDR2 FQNNGV. The CDR3 covers 15 residues. V was pared by 1 base and J by 5 bases, with 14 bases between. The chain's CDR3 is CASSLVSGAGYGYTF. CDR3 in DNA: TGTGCCAGCAGCTTAGTCTCTGGGGCGGGGTATGGCTACACCTTC.

For this clonotype: One junction end disagrees with the germline gene, perhaps due to a read error. This chain connects TRBV9 to TRBJ1-1; D is undetermined. CDR1 is SGDLS, CDR2 YYNGEE, per germline. The CDR3 is 10 residues long. The CDR3 DNA reads as TGTGCCAGCAGCGTAGTCCAGGCGATCTTT. Translation: CASSVVQAIF.

The chain recombines TRBV29-1 with TRBJ2-7; 9 bases match TRBD2. Germline V gene data show CDR1 as SQVTM and CDR2 as ANQGSEA. Germline trimming cut 4 bases from V and 7 bases from J; bases unmatched to any gene: 11. CDR3 size: 14 residues. The CDR3 is CSVVSSGRINEQYF. Written as DNA, the CDR3 is TGCAGCGTTGTGTCCAGCGGGAGGATCAATGAGCAGTACTTC.

This clonotype was recorded at least ten times. The rearrangement uses TRBV12-3 or TRBV12-4 and TRBJ1-3; TRBD1 is a possible D gene (5 bases). The length of the CDR3 is 17 residues. Trimming left V 0 bases short and J 0 bases short, with 12 bases between. The DNA of the CDR3 is TGTGCCAGCAGTTTAGCCGTGGAGGGGATCTCTGGAAACACCATATATTTT. Translated: CASSLAVEGISGNTIYF.

This clonotype was found many times. This chain connects TRBV6-6 to TRBJ1-2, with no clear D. V gave up 6 bases and J gave up 8 bases, with 16 bases separating them. The CDR3 has 13 amino acids. Per the germline V gene, CDR1 is MNHNY and CDR2 is SVGAGI (reference sequence). Here the CDR3 DNA reads TGTGCCAGCAGCTCTGGGCCCGGGCGGGGCTACACCTTC. Translated: CASSSGPGRGYTF.

The sample holds a few counts of this clonotype. This sequence joins TRBV7-6 and TRBJ2-1, with 14 bases that match TRBD2. Germline V gene sequence: CDR1 SGHVS, CDR2 FNYEAQ. Trimming cost V 3 bases and J 7 bases; bases outside gene matches: 8. There are 17 residues in the CDR3. In DNA, the CDR3 is TGTGCCAGCAGCTTCCTTGGACTAGCGGGAGGAGGTAATGAGCAGTTCTTC. Translated: CASSFLGLAGGGNEQFF. The complete variable domain, with remaining parts taken from reference TRBV7-6 and TRBJ2-1, reads GAGVSQSPRYKVTKRGQDVALRCDPISGHVSLYWYRQALGQGPEFLTYFNYEAQQDKSGLPNDRFSAERPEGSISTLTIQRTEQRDSAMYRCASSFLGLAGGGNEQFFGPGTRLTVL.

The chain couples TRBV10-3 to TRBJ1-4; D is possibly TRBD1 (6 bases). There are 16 residues in the CDR3. V was clipped by 8 bases and J by 4 bases, with 20 bases between them. The V gene's germline CDR1 is ENHRY and CDR2 SYGVKD. CDR3 sequence (DNA): TGTGCCATCTTCAGGGGACGGGCTAGCGGTAATGAAAAACTGTTTTTT. Its protein product is CAIFRGRASGNEKLFF.

This clonotype occurred many times. The V gene is TRBV9, the J gene TRBJ1-2; D may be TRBD1 (5 bases). CDR3 length: 13 residues. With 0 bases removed from V and 7 bases from J, the gap between germline ends came to 10 bases. Germline CDR1 reads SGDLS; CDR2 reads YYNGEE. CDR3 loop: CASSVDGGVGYTF. Written as DNA, the CDR3 is TGTGCCAGCAGCGTAGATGGGGGTGTTGGCTACACCTTC. The full variable domain, rest sourced from reference TRBV9 and TRBJ1-2, is DSGVTQTPKHLITATGQRVTLRCSPRSGDLSVYWYQQSLDQGLQFLIQYYNGEERAKGNILERFSAQQFPDLHSELNLSSLELGDSALYFCASSVDGGVGYTFGSGTRLTVV.

V and J are TRBV20-1 and TRBJ1-1, with unresolved D. V was shortened by 4 bases and J by 0 bases, with 15 bases between the two germline ends. The CDR3 is made up of 15 amino acids. Germline V gene sequence: CDR1 DFQATT, CDR2 SNEGSKA (reference sequence). This chain's CDR3 is CSANNPGHLNTEAFF. CDR3 DNA sequence: TGCAGTGCTAACAATCCGGGCCACTTGAACACTGAAGCTTTCTTT.

This clonotype appeared a few times. This sequence joins TRBV6-5 and TRBJ2-5; TRBD1 or TRBD2 may be the D gene (5 bases each). In germline, CDR1 is MNHEY, CDR2 SVGAGI. The V end was cut by 4 bases, the J end by 1 base, with 10 bases between. The CDR3 has 14 amino acids. The CDR3 is CASSLGRFQETQYF. The CDR3 nucleotides are TGTGCCAGCAGTTTGGGACGCTTCCAAGAGACCCAGTACTTC.

Worth noting for this clonotype: A read error is possible here, since a much larger clone lies one base away. J is TRBJ1-2 and V is TRBV7-2; D remains unclear. The CDR3 has 15 amino acids. CDR1 and CDR2 from the germline V gene are SGHTA and FQGNSA. Trimming pared 5 bases from V and 4 bases from J, leaving 17 bases between. In nucleotides, the CDR3 is TGTGCCAGCAGCCACGGACCTATTAATAGCTATGGCTACACCTTC. Translated: CASSHGPINSYGYTF.

This clonotype occurred a few times. The chain carries TRBV27 and TRBJ2-7, with D unclear. Looked up from germline, CDR1 is MNHEY and CDR2 is SMNVEV (reference sequence). The CDR3 length is 15 residues. Trimming stripped 5 bases from V and 1 base from J, with 15 bases between. In nucleotides, the CDR3 is TGTGCCAGCAGTCCTAGTCCCTACGGATCCTACGAGCAGTACTTC. Encoded protein: CASSPSPYGSYEQYF.